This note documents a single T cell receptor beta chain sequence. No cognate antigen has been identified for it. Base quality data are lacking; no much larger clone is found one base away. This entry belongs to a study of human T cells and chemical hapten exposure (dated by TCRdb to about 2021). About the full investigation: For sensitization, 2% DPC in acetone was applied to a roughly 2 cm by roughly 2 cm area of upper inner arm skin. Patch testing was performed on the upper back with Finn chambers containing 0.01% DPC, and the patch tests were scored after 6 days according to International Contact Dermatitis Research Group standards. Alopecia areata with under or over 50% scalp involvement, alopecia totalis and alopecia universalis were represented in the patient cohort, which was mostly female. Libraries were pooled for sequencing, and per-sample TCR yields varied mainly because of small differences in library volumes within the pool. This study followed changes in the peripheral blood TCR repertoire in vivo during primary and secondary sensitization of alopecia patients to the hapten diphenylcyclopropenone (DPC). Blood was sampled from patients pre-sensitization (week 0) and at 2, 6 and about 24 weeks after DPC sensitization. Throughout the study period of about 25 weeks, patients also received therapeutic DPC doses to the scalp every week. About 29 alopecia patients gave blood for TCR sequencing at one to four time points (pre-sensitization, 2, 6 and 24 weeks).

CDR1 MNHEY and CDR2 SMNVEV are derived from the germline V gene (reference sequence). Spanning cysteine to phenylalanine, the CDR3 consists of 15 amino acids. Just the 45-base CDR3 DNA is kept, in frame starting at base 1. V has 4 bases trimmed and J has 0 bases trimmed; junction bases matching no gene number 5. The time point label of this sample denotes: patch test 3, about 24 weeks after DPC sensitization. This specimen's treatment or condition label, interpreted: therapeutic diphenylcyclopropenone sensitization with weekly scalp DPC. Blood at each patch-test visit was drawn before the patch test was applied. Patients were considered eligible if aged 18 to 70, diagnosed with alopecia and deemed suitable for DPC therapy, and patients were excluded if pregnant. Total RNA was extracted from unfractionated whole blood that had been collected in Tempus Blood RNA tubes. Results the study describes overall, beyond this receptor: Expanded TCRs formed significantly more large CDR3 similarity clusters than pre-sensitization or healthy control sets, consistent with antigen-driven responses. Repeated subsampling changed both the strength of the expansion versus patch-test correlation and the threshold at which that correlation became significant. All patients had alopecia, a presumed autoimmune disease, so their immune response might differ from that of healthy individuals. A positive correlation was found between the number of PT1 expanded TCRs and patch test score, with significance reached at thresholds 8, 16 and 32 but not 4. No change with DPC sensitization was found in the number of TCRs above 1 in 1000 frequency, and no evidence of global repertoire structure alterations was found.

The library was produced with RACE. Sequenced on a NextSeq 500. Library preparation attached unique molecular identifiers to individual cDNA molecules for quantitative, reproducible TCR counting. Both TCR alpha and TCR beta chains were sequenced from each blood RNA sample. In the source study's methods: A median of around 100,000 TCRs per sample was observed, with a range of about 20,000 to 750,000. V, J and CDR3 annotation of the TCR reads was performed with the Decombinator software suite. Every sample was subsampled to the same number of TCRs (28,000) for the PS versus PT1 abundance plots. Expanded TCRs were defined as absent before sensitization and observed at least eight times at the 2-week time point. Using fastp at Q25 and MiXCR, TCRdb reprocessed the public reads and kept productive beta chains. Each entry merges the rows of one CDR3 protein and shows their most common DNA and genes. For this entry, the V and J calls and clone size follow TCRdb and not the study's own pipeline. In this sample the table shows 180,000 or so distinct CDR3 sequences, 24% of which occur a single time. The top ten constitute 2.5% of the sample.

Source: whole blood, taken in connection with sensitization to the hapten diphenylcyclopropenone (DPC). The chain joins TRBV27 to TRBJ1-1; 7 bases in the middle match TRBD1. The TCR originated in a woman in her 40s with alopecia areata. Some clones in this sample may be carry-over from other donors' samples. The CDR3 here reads CASSWAGQMNTEAFF. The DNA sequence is TGTGCCAGCAGTTGGGCGGGACAGATGAACACTGAAGCTTTCTTT.